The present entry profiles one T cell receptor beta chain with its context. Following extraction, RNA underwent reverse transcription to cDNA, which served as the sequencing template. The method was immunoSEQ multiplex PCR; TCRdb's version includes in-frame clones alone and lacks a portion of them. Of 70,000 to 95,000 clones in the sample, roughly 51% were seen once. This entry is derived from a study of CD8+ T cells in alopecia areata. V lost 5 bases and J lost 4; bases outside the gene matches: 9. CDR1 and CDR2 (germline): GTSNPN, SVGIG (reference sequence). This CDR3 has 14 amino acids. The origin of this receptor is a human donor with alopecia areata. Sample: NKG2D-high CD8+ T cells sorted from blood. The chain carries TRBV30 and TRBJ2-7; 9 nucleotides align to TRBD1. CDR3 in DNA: TGTGCCTGGGGGGCCGGGACAGGGAGGTACGAGCAGTACTTC. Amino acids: CAWGAGTGRYEQYF.